The rows below give T cell receptor beta chains drawn from one sample of a study of CD8+ T cells in alopecia areata. TCRdb's table, derived via immunoSEQ multiplex PCR, lists solely in-frame clones and lacks some. The table records about 180,000 clones, 51% of them present only once. The source was CD8+ T cells sorted from blood, collected around week 54, from a patient treated with tofacitinib. The origin of the receptors is a human donor with alopecia areata. CDR3s leave out the opening cysteine and the closing phenylalanine or tryptophan. Each record gives: J gene, V gene, CDR3 protein.

TRBJ1-1 | TRBV27 | ASSLRGRNTEAF
TRBJ2-7 | TRBV5-1 | ASSLGAGIYEQY
TRBJ1-1 | TRBV27 | ASSPVGEGWTEAF
TRBJ1-6 | TRBV11-1 | ASSLASDSPLH
TRBJ2-1 | TRBV6-5 | ASSSTSGVYEQF
TRBJ2-3 | TRBV7-2 | ASSSLQTQY
TRBJ1-2 | TRBV4-3 | ASSQNRDPNYGYT
TRBJ2-3 | TRBV5-1 | ASRLASPRDTQY
TRBJ1-1 | TRBV5-1 | ASRGPGDTEAF
TRBJ2-3 | TRBV7-8 | ASRNSLGGTSTDTQY
TRBJ2-2 | TRBV7-3 | ASSLRTGGDTGELF
TRBJ1-2 | TRBV4-3 | ASSQDSTGYGYT
TRBJ2-7 | TRBV5-1 | ASSLFLAGDTYEQY
TRBJ1-1 | TRBV30 | AWSRGRTEAF
TRBJ2-3 | TRBV7-9 | ASSLSDRHGY
TRBJ1-5 | TRBV6-5 | ASRSSGDVNQPQH
TRBJ1-6 | TRBV7-9 | ASSLGHPGDSPLH
TRBJ1-1 | TRBV19 | ASSIRTAEAF
TRBJ2-3 | TRBV7-8 | ASRPYFGVTDTQY
TRBJ1-6 | TRBV30 | AWSGRELAPLH
TRBJ2-3 | TRBV5-1 | ASSLGGATDTQY
TRBJ1-5 | TRBV4-2 | ASSQDAGTGTGPQH
TRBJ1-1 | TRBV30 | AWSVGTGAEAF
TRBJ2-7 | TRBV19 | ASSVAAAYEQY
TRBJ1-2 | TRBV29-1 | SVEGEGGPNYGYT
TRBJ1-1 | TRBV30 | AWNSGLEAF
TRBJ1-1 | TRBV30 | AWSVEVGTEAF
TRBJ2-3 | TRBV29-1 | SVGHSSTDTQY
TRBJ2-7 | TRBV7-9 | ASSPRGTGSNEQY
TRBJ2-7 | TRBV5-6 | ASTRQDYEQY
TRBJ1-2 | TRBV30 | AWSVTGGSYGYT
TRBJ2-2 | TRBV7-8 | ASSNRLRGYTGELF
TRBJ2-1 | TRBV30 | AWSSTGYNEQF
TRBJ2-7 | TRBV5-6 | ASSLVGKASEQY
TRBJ1-6 | TRBV7-9 | ASSLGTGGSPLH
TRBJ2-3 | TRBV29-1 | SVASGDTQY
TRBJ1-2 | TRBV30 | AGGQASYGYT
TRBJ2-7 | TRBV9 | ASSASAGDSYEQY
TRBJ2-7 | TRBV30 | AWSRVAVLSYEQY
TRBJ2-1 | TRBV29-1 | SPGTATYNEQF
TRBJ1-6 | TRBV9 | ASSVAGSGSPLH
TRBJ2-2 | TRBV11-2 | ASSPDYTGELF
TRBJ2-7 | TRBV7-9 | ASSLSEGPHEQY
TRBJ1-2 | TRBV27 | ASSPAGEGYT
TRBJ2-7 | TRBV11-2 | ASSSGHGNYEQY